The 23 T cell receptor beta chains below come from one sample, sequenced in a study of molecular identifiers for immune sequencing clone quantification (dated by TCRdb to 2017 to 2018). Library method: PCR. Sequencing instrument: Illumina HiSeq 4000. TCRdb's own reprocessing of the public reads used fastp at Q25 and MiXCR and kept productive beta chains. Duplicate CDR3 protein sequences are folded into a single record with the most common DNA and genes. A total of around 470,000 distinct CDR3 sequences appear in this sample, about a fifth of them only once. 0.65% to 0.95% of the sample comes from the top ten. The material sequenced was naive CD8+ T cells from blood, with Jurkat cell RNA spiked in. This specimen's cell subset or site label, per the study, means: FACS-sorted CD8+CD4-CCR7+CD45RA+ naive T cells. These receptors all stem from a human donor in good health. Some libraries in this study had Jurkat cell RNA spiked in.

In its sample, this clonotype was seen many times. This chain uses TRBV27 with TRBJ1-1; 7 bases are a match to TRBD1. CDR3 size: 15 residues. Germline V lookup: CDR1 MNHEY, CDR2 SMNVEV (reference sequence). V was clipped by 5 bases and J by 5 bases; unmatched bases: 11. CDR3 sequence: CASSPALTGWTEAFF. CDR3 DNA: TGTGCCAGCAGTCCCGCGCTGACAGGGTGGACTGAAGCTTTCTTT.

The V and J genes are TRBV12-3 or TRBV12-4 and TRBJ1-5; D is unresolved. The V end lost 2 bases, the J end lost 6 bases, and 11 bases lay between the germline ends. The CDR3 has 14 amino acids. Written as DNA, the CDR3 is TGTGCCAGCAGTTTATTGGTGGTGGGTCAGCCCCAGCATTTT. It encodes CASSLLVVGQPQHF.

The table lists this clonotype with many counts. The genes are TRBV7-2 and TRBJ1-1; D is unresolved. Germline loops: CDR1 SGHTA, CDR2 FQGNSA. Deletions cut 8 bases from V and 0 bases from J, with 31 bases between. The CDR3 covers 20 residues. The CDR3 DNA reads TGTGCCAGCCGATCTGATCGCTACCTCATATCGAACGGTATGAACACTGAAGCTTTCTTT. Encoded protein: CASRSDRYLISNGMNTEAFF.

The table lists this clonotype with a few counts. This sequence joins TRBV15 and TRBJ2-2, with TRBD1 identical over 7 bases. J lost 3 bases, V lost 9 bases, and 7 bases had no gene match. The germline CDR1 and CDR2 sequences are LNHNV and YYDKDF (reference sequence). The CDR3 is made up of 14 amino acids. The CDR3 sequence is CATRTGWYTGELFF. In DNA, the CDR3 is TGTGCCACGCGGACAGGATGGTACACCGGGGAGCTGTTTTTT.

The chain carries TRBV7-2 and TRBJ2-2; D is unresolved. Germline-derived CDR1 and CDR2 are SGHTA and FQGNSA. With 6 bases removed from V and 6 bases from J, the gap between germline ends came to 17 bases. The CDR3 has 15 amino acids. DNA for the CDR3: TGTGCCAGCAGGGACCCCCAAAAAAGGCCCGGGGAGCTGTTTTTT. Its protein is CASRDPQKRPGELFF.

The table lists this clonotype with many counts. This chain joins TRBV28 and TRBJ2-7; 8 bases map to TRBD1. Germline V gene lookup returns CDR1 MDHEN and CDR2 SYDVKM. The V gene end was trimmed by 4 bases and the J gene end by 4 bases; junction bases not matched to a gene: 15. This CDR3 contains 17 residues. The chain's CDR3 is CASSSLYLDRGEYEQYF. CDR3 DNA sequence: TGTGCCAGCAGTTCATTATACCTCGACAGGGGCGAGTACGAGCAGTACTTC.

This clonotype was counted at least ten times. The V and J genes are TRBV29-1 and TRBJ2-1; D may be TRBD1 or TRBD2 (5 bases each). CDR1 and CDR2 (germline): SQVTM, ANQGSEA. This CDR3 is built from 14 residues. The V and J ends lost 5 bases and 1 base respectively, with 12 bases between them. The CDR3 loop is CSVWGSISYNEQFF. The CDR3 DNA sequence: TGCAGCGTTTGGGGGAGCATATCCTACAATGAGCAGTTCTTC.

This chain connects TRBV5-1 to TRBJ1-4; D not resolved. Per germline, CDR1 SGHRS and CDR2 YFSETQ. V lost 0 bases to trimming and J lost 9 bases, with 15 bases between them. The CDR3 covers 15 residues. Written as DNA, the CDR3 is TGCGCCAGCAGCTTGGAGCGGTGGGCGCGCCAAAAACTGTTTTTT. Amino acids: CASSLERWARQKLFF. Variable domain in full (rest from reference TRBV5-1 and TRBJ1-4): KAGVTQTPRYLIKTRGQQVTLSCSPISGHRSVSWYQQTPGQGLQFLFEYFSETQRNKGNFPGRFSGRQFSNSRSEMNVSTLELGDSALYLCASSLERWARQKLFFGSGTQLSVL.

This clonotype was found many times. This sequence joins TRBV4-1 and TRBJ2-3, with TRBD1 identical over 7 bases. Losses at the gene ends were 1 base for V and 6 bases for J; bases not matched to a gene: 7. This CDR3 region has 15 residues. The germline V gene encodes CDR1 MGHRA and CDR2 YSYEKL. CDR3 sequence reads: CASSQVEGAKDTQYF. DNA for the CDR3: TGCGCCAGCAGCCAAGTAGAGGGGGCGAAGGATACGCAGTATTTT.

V gene TRBV27 combines with J gene TRBJ2-7; the D gene is possibly TRBD1 (6 bases). Germline loops: CDR1 MNHEY, CDR2 SMNVEV (reference sequence). This CDR3 has 15 residues. Trimming took off 3 bases at V and 0 bases at J, with 12 bases between the two ends. CDR3 nucleotides: TGTGCCAGCAGTTTCTCGACAGGCAACTCCTACGAGCAGTACTTC. Protein product: CASSFSTGNSYEQYF.

This clonotype was observed at least ten times. The chain has TRBV27 and TRBJ2-2; TRBD2 aligns across 9 bases. Germline V lookup: CDR1 MNHEY, CDR2 SMNVEV (reference sequence). The ends lost 7 bases at V and 4 bases at J; junction bases unmatched: 7. CDR3 length equals 15 residues. The CDR3, as DNA: TGTGCCAGCAATAGCGGGAGTCGTGTCACCGGGGAGCTGTTTTTT. Translation gives CASNSGSRVTGELFF.

This clonotype has a count of ten or more. The chain uses TRBV5-5 and TRBJ2-4; D not resolved. Germline-derived CDR1 and CDR2 are SGHKS and YYEKEE (reference sequence). The CDR3 runs to 17 residues. V dropped 1 base and J dropped 3 bases, with 17 bases sitting between them. The CDR3 spells CASSLNSVSEVKNIQYF. The CDR3 nucleotides are TGTGCCAGCAGCTTGAATTCGGTTTCAGAGGTCAAAAACATTCAGTACTTC.

The sample holds many counts of this clonotype. The rearrangement links TRBV29-1 to TRBJ2-5, with TRBD1 matching 8 bases. V trimming: 7 bases; J trimming: 10 bases; junction bases outside the gene matches: 8. CDR1 SQVTM and CDR2 ANQGSEA come from the germline V gene. CDR3 length: 11 residues. CDR3 sequence: CSATFDRGQYF. CDR3 bases: TGCAGCGCTACCTTTGACAGGGGCCAGTACTTC.

There are a few counts of this clonotype. The chain links TRBV6-6 to TRBJ2-3, with TRBD2 matching over 7 bases. Trimming took 0 bases from V and 2 from J; bases not matched to a gene: 8. The CDR3 has 17 residues. Germline lookup yields CDR1 MNHNY and CDR2 SVGAGI (reference sequence). In nucleotides, the CDR3 is TGTGCCAGCAGTTACTCGGACTACGGGGGGACCACAGATACGCAGTATTTT. Its protein product is CASSYSDYGGTTDTQYF.

This clonotype was seen more than once but under ten times. The chain employs TRBV27 and TRBJ2-7, with TRBD2 identical over 9 bases. Per germline, CDR1 MNHEY and CDR2 SMNVEV (reference sequence). V was clipped by 2 bases and J by 4 bases; unmatched bases: 6. The CDR3 extends over 15 amino acids. The DNA for the CDR3 is TGTGCCAGCAGTTTACGGGGTAGCGGGAGTTACGAGCAGTACTTC. This codes for CASSLRGSGSYEQYF.

In its sample, this clonotype was seen many times. The chain combines TRBV28 with TRBJ2-2; D unclear. This CDR3 contains 13 residues. V shed 3 bases and J shed 1 base, with 3 bases lying between them. Per germline, CDR1 MDHEN and CDR2 SYDVKM. CDR3 amino acids: CASSLKNTGELFF. DNA of the CDR3: TGTGCCAGCAGTTTGAAGAACACCGGGGAGCTGTTTTTT.

This rearrangement joins TRBV29-1 to TRBJ2-1; D is possibly TRBD1 (5 bases). The CDR3 contains 18 residues. The V gene's germline CDR1 is SQVTM and CDR2 ANQGSEA. V lost 3 bases and J 1 base, leaving 22 bases between the germline ends. CDR3 residues: CSVDKPAWGAHSYNEQFF. In nucleotides, the CDR3 is TGCAGCGTTGATAAACCCGCCTGGGGCGCACATTCCTACAATGAGCAGTTCTTC.

The table lists this clonotype with a few counts. The chain recombines TRBV28 with TRBJ2-7; D may be TRBD2 (5 bases). CDR3 length equals 14 residues. Germline V gene sequence: CDR1 MDHEN, CDR2 SYDVKM. The ends were cut back, 7 bases at V and 2 bases at J, with 15 bases in the middle. Here the CDR3 DNA reads TGTGCCAGCATTCGGCGGGCAACCCCCTACGAGCAGTACTTC. It specifies CASIRRATPYEQYF.

This clonotype was seen at least ten times. The chain has TRBV4-1 and TRBJ1-1; D might be TRBD1 (6 bases). Germline CDR1 and CDR2: MGHRA and YSYEKL. The CDR3 runs 15 residues. The germline V and J ends were trimmed by 2 bases and 3 bases, with 13 bases remaining between them. This CDR3 reads CASSQTDRSDTEAFF. The CDR3 region has the DNA TGCGCCAGCAGCCAAACAGACAGGTCTGACACTGAAGCTTTCTTT.

The DNA of the CDR3 is TGCGCCAGCAGCCAAGATAGGGTGCAGTTTAGCAATCAGCCCCAGCATTTT. Protein sequence: CASSQDRVQFSNQPQHF. The chain couples TRBV4-3 to TRBJ1-5; D ambiguous. The CDR3 has 17 residues. CDR1 and CDR2 (germline): LGHNA, YSLEER. The V gene lost 0 bases and the J gene lost 0 bases, with 12 bases spanning the gap.

The V gene is TRBV6-2 or TRBV6-3, the J gene TRBJ2-7; 8 bases line up with TRBD1. The germline V gene has CDR1 MNHEY and CDR2 SVGEGT. This CDR3 has 15 amino acids. The junction had 7 bases not matched to a gene; V was cut back by 4 bases and J by 2 bases. CDR3 amino acids: CASSFDRGTTYEQYF. The CDR3 DNA follows: TGTGCCAGCAGTTTTGACAGGGGCACGACCTACGAGCAGTACTTC.

As to this clonotype: A much more abundant neighbour one base away suggests this may be a read error. V and J are TRBV19 and TRBJ2-7; tentative D call: TRBD1 (6 bases). Germline V gene lookup returns CDR1 LNHDA and CDR2 SQIVND (reference sequence). CDR3 length: 14 residues. Trimming removed 11 bases at V and 2 bases at J, with 19 bases between. The CDR3 bases are TGTGCCGGTAACGCCTTAGACAGGACCTACGAGCAGTACTTC. It encodes CAGNALDRTYEQYF.

This clonotype was observed a few times. The junction departs from germline at one end; a sequencing error may be responsible. V usage is TRBV19 and J usage is TRBJ2-4; D is possibly TRBD2 (6 bases). Germline V CDR1 and CDR2: LNHDA, SQIVND (reference sequence). The CDR3 runs 16 residues. CDR3 region: CASSIVLGGTKNIRYF. The CDR3, as DNA: TGTGCCAGTAGTATCGTATTGGGCGGGACCAAAAACATTCGGTACTTC.